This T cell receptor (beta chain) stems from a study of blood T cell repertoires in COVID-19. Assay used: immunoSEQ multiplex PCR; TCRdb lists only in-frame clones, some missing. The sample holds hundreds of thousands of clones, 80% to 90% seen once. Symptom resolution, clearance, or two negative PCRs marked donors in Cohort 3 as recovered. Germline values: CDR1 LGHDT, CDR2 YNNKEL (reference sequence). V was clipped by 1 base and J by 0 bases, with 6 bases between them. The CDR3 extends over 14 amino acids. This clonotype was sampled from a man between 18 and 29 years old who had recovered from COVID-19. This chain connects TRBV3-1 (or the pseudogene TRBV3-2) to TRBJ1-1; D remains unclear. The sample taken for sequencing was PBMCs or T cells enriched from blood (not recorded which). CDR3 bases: TGTGCCAGCAGCCAAGCGACTGTGAACACTGAAGCTTTCTTT. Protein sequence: CASSQATVNTEAFF.